Presented here are 23 T cell receptor beta chains from one specimen sequenced in a study of blood T cell repertoires in COVID-19. Libraries were prepared by immunoSEQ multiplex PCR; TCRdb keeps only in-frame clonotypes and omits some of them. The top ten clones hold roughly 15% of a sample with about 220,000 clones, 88% of them seen once. Sequencing used PBMCs or T cells enriched from blood (not recorded which). The receptors come from a woman aged 50 to 60 with acute COVID-19.

As for this clone: It is unclear where the CDR3 begins or ends on the DNA, so no DNA is shown, and the CDR3 is as TCRdb lists it. This chain uses TRBV27 with TRBJ2-3; TRBD1, the table's D call, was not compared with the DNA. Per germline, CDR1 MNHEY and CDR2 SMNVEV (reference sequence). The CDR3 is 14 amino acids long, termini counted. CDR3 region: CASSLGFGTGIGYF.

J is TRBJ1-1 and V is TRBV7-9; TRBD1 is a possible D gene (5 bases). Germline-derived CDR1 and CDR2 are SEHNR and FQNEAQ (reference sequence). The CDR3 is 14 residues long. Trimming removed 5 bases from V and 1 base from J, with 11 bases in between. The CDR3 region has the DNA TGTGCCAGCAGCGCTGGACAAACGAACACTGAAGCTTTCTTT. It encodes CASSAGQTNTEAFF.

The chain combines TRBV5-1 with TRBJ1-1; D remains unclear. V lost 8 bases, J lost 1 base, and 12 bases lay in between. The V gene's germline CDR1 is SGHRS and CDR2 YFSETQ. This CDR3 has 13 residues. DNA of the CDR3: TGCGCCAGTTTCATGGTCGGGAACACTGAAGCTTTCTTT. Protein: CASFMVGNTEAFF.

This sequence joins TRBV30 and TRBJ1-4; 7 nucleotides align to TRBD1. The CDR3 has 14 amino acids. Germline CDR1 reads GTSNPN; CDR2 reads SVGIG (reference sequence). The V segment lost 1 base and the J segment 8 bases; nucleotides outside the gene matches: 7. The chain's CDR3 is CAWSARGIWEKLFF. In DNA form, the CDR3 reads TGTGCCTGGAGTGCCAGGGGGATCTGGGAAAAACTGTTTTTT. Full variable domain (missing parts from reference TRBV30 and TRBJ1-4): SQTIHQWPATLVQPVGSPLSLECTVEGTSNPNLYWYRQAAGRGLQLLFYSVGIGQISSEVPQNLSASRPQDRQFILSSKKLLLSDSGFYLCAWSARGIWEKLFFGSGTQLSVL.

This chain joins TRBV24-1 and TRBJ2-3, with 12 bases aligning to TRBD2. CDR3 length: 16 amino acids. Per the germline V gene, CDR1 is KGHDR and CDR2 is SFDVKD. Trimming cost V 4 bases and J 3 bases; bases outside gene matches: 4. The CDR3 nucleotides are TGTGCCACCAGTGACCCCGGGACTAGCGGGACAGATACGCAGTATTTT. Protein product: CATSDPGTSGTDTQYF.

The J gene is TRBJ2-1, the V gene TRBV7-9; 7 bases are a match to TRBD2. V lost 4 bases to trimming and J lost 4 bases; unmatched junction nucleotides: 1. CDR1 and CDR2 (germline): SEHNR, FQNEAQ (reference sequence). The CDR3 length is 13 residues. The chain's CDR3 is CASSWGGYNEQFF. CDR3 DNA sequence: TGTGCCAGCAGCTGGGGGGGGTACAATGAGCAGTTCTTC.

This sequence joins TRBV2 and TRBJ2-7; 8 bases match TRBD2. The length of the CDR3 is 15 residues. Germline trimming cut 7 bases from V and 5 bases from J; bases unmatched to any gene: 13. Per the germline V gene, CDR1 is SNHLY and CDR2 is FYNNEI. The CDR3 nucleotides read TGTGCCAGCACCGTTCTTAGCGGGAAGACCCACGAGCAGTACTTC. Residues: CASTVLSGKTHEQYF. Filled out from reference TRBV2 and TRBJ2-7, the complete variable domain reads EPEVTQTPSHQVTQMGQEVILRCVPISNHLYFYWYRQILGQKVEFLVSFYNNEISEKSEIFDDQFSVERPDGSNFTLKIRSTKLEDSAMYFCASTVLSGKTHEQYFGPGTRLTVT.

This rearrangement joins TRBV7-9 to TRBJ2-5, with 9 positions matching TRBD2. The CDR3 is 16 amino acids. CDR1 is SEHNR and CDR2 is FQNEAQ in the germline V gene (reference sequence). V dropped 2 bases and J dropped 5; count of bases not matched to a gene: 9. CDR3 residues: CASSLSGGRARETQYF. The CDR3 coding sequence is TGTGCCAGCAGCTTATCCGGCGGGAGGGCCAGGGAGACCCAGTACTTC. The full variable domain, in which reference TRBV7-9 and TRBJ2-5 provide the parts outside the CDR3, is DTGVSQNPRHKITKRGQNVTFRCDPISEHNRLYWYRQTLGQGPEFLTYFQNEAQLEKSRLLSDRFSAERPKGSFSTLEIQRTEQGDSAMYLCASSLSGGRARETQYFGPGTRLLVL.

The chain is built from TRBV6-1 and TRBJ1-2; TRBD1 aligns across 7 bases. The CDR3 is 20 residues long. The germline V gene has CDR1 MNHNS and CDR2 SASEGT. V shed 2 bases, J shed 3 bases, and the junction held 21 bases outside the gene matches. For the CDR3, the DNA is TGTGCCAGCAGTGAACCCGGTCTTATTTCGCGACAGGGAGGTTACTATGGCTACACCTTC. Protein sequence: CASSEPGLISRQGGYYGYTF.

This clone was seen only a few times. The chain links TRBV7-9 to TRBJ2-2, with D maybe TRBD1 (5 bases). CDR1 SEHNR and CDR2 FQNEAQ come from the germline V gene (reference sequence). The ends were cut back, 1 base at V and 4 bases at J, with 7 bases in the middle. The CDR3 is 14 amino acids. The CDR3 here is CASSLGTRTGELFF. The CDR3 nucleotides are TGTGCCAGCAGCTTAGGGACACGCACCGGGGAGCTGTTTTTT. Variable domain in full (rest from reference TRBV7-9 and TRBJ2-2): DTGVSQNPRHKITKRGQNVTFRCDPISEHNRLYWYRQTLGQGPEFLTYFQNEAQLEKSRLLSDRFSAERPKGSFSTLEIQRTEQGDSAMYLCASSLGTRTGELFFGEGSRLTVL.

The V call is TRBV5-1, the J call TRBJ1-4; weak D call: TRBD1 (5 bases). The CDR3 length is 15 residues. V lost 2 bases, J lost 7 bases, and 15 bases lay in between. Germline V gene sequence: CDR1 SGHRS, CDR2 YFSETQ. In DNA form, the CDR3 reads TGCGCCAGCAGCTTAAAGGACAACATCTCTGAAAAACTGTTTTTT. It encodes CASSLKDNISEKLFF.

This chain connects TRBV21-1 to TRBJ1-2; the D call TRBD1 from the table was never checked on the DNA. TRBV21-1 is marked as a pseudogene. The length of the CDR3 is 15 residues. Written as DNA, the CDR3 is TGTGCCAGCAGTCCCACGAACAGCACTAACTATGGCTACACCTTC. Its translation is CASSPTNSTNYGYTF.

This clone was seen only once. The identical CDR3 is also encoded by other nucleotide sequences in the sample. The V call is TRBV27, the J call TRBJ2-7; the D gene is possibly TRBD2 (6 bases). Germline V lookup: CDR1 MNHEY, CDR2 SMNVEV (reference sequence). V lost 7 bases and J lost 4, with 8 bases in between. The CDR3 has 11 residues. This CDR3 is CASMRGYEQYF. The CDR3 DNA follows: TGTGCCAGCATGCGGGGATACGAGCAGTACTTC.

The chain has TRBV19 and TRBJ2-2, with 8 bases fitting TRBD1. The V segment lost 7 bases and the J segment 1 base; nucleotides outside the gene matches: 17. This CDR3 comprises 19 residues. Germline-derived CDR1 and CDR2 are LNHDA and SQIVND (reference sequence). CDR3 bases: TGTGCCAGTATGCGCGGGTGGGCTCGGACAGGGAGGAACACCGGGGAGCTGTTTTTT. This codes for CASMRGWARTGRNTGELFF.

V gene TRBV19 combines with J gene TRBJ1-1; D unclear. CDR1 is LNHDA and CDR2 is SQIVND in the germline V gene (reference sequence). The CDR3 runs 15 residues. V was shortened by 8 bases and J by 1 base, with 17 bases between the two germline ends. The CDR3 loop reads CASSSPLWRNTEAFF. CDR3 nucleotides: TGTGCCAGTTCTTCTCCTCTTTGGAGGAACACTGAAGCTTTCTTT.

The chain employs TRBV7-9 and TRBJ2-3, with 15 nucleotides matching TRBD2. CDR3 length: 15 amino acids. Germline V gene lookup returns CDR1 SEHNR and CDR2 FQNEAQ (reference sequence). The V segment lost 3 bases and the J segment 11 bases; nucleotides outside the gene matches: 6. As DNA, the CDR3 is TGTGCCAGCAGCTTTGAGGGACTAGCGGGAGGAGGGCAGTATTTT. It yields the protein CASSFEGLAGGGQYF.

The rearrangement uses TRBV7-9 and TRBJ1-4; no firm D call. Deletions cut 6 bases from V and 8 bases from J, with 10 bases between. The CDR3 runs 12 residues. Germline lookup yields CDR1 SEHNR and CDR2 FQNEAQ (reference sequence). This chain's CDR3 is CASSYGREKLFF. The CDR3 DNA is TGTGCCAGCAGTTACGGTCGGGAAAAACTGTTTTTT.

The gene calls are TRBV19 and TRBJ1-4, with no clear D. The CDR3 is 14 amino acids. The germline V gene has CDR1 LNHDA and CDR2 SQIVND (reference sequence). Deletions cut 7 bases from V and 8 bases from J, with 17 bases between. The CDR3 region has the DNA TGTGCCAGTAATCAGAGGTCCCCCGGAGAAAAACTGTTTTTT. Protein product: CASNQRSPGEKLFF.

The chain combines TRBV4-2 with TRBJ1-4; D perhaps matches TRBD1 (6 bases). CDR3 length: 16 amino acids. The V end was cut by 3 bases, the J end by 7 bases, with 18 bases between. Germline values: CDR1 LGHNA, CDR2 YNFKEQ. CDR3 amino acids: CASSQGRTVTSEKLFF. The CDR3 nucleotides read TGTGCCAGCAGCCAGGGGCGGACAGTCACTTCTGAAAAACTGTTTTTT.

This rearrangement joins TRBV28 to TRBJ2-7, with 10 positions matching TRBD1. Losses at the gene ends were 6 bases for V and 11 bases for J; bases not matched to a gene: 10. Germline V gene sequence: CDR1 MDHEN, CDR2 SYDVKM. The CDR3 sequence is 13 residues long. CDR3 residues: CASSVGQGGSKYF. CDR3 bases: TGTGCCAGCAGCGTCGGACAGGGGGGCAGTAAGTACTTC.

V is TRBV4-2 and J is TRBJ2-7; a weak D match, TRBD1 (6 bases). The germline gives CDR1 LGHNA, CDR2 YNFKEQ. The CDR3 totals 16 residues. V was clipped by 2 bases and J by 1 base, with 15 bases between them. This chain's CDR3 is CASSQRGTDRSYEQYF. In DNA, the CDR3 is TGTGCCAGCAGCCAACGAGGGACGGACAGATCCTACGAGCAGTACTTC.

The chain recombines TRBV15 with TRBJ2-7; D gene ambiguous. The V end was cut by 1 base, the J end by 2 bases, with 15 bases between. The V gene's germline CDR1 is LNHNV and CDR2 YYDKDF (reference sequence). The CDR3 loop spans 16 amino acids. The CDR3 DNA reads TGTGCCACCAGCAGAGCCGCATTAAGTTCTACCTACGAGCAGTACTTC. It translates to CATSRAALSSTYEQYF.

This clone showed up just a few times. This sequence joins TRBV19 and TRBJ1-5, with D possibly matching TRBD1 (6 bases). V was clipped by 1 base and J by 4 bases, with 8 bases between them. Germline V gene lookup returns CDR1 LNHDA and CDR2 SQIVND (reference sequence). This CDR3 has 14 residues. The CDR3 region is CASSIGTANQPQHF. As DNA, the CDR3 is TGTGCCAGTAGTATAGGGACAGCTAATCAGCCCCAGCATTTT.